The next 5 T cell receptor beta chains were all read from a single sample in a study of CD8+CD57+ T cells in acquired aplastic anemia. Those patients picked for sequencing had displayed CD8+CD57+ cell expansion on flow cytometry. It was genomic DNA that served as the template for profiling TCR beta VDJ and CDR3. TCRdb passed the reads through MiXCR, listing each CDR3 protein once. The table records 150,000 to 170,000 distinct CDR3 sequences, about 54% of them present only once. The sequenced material came from sorted CD4+, CD8+, or CD8+CD57+ T cells (not recorded which) from PBMCs. The receptor set was obtained from a human donor with aplastic anemia.

The genes are TRBV11-1 and TRBJ2-7; 7 nucleotides match TRBD1. V trimming: 2 bases; J trimming: 0 bases; junction bases outside the gene matches: 7. The CDR3 loop spans 16 amino acids. The germline CDR1 and CDR2 sequences are SGHAT and FQDESV (reference sequence). CDR3 in amino acids: CASSLSGTESSYEQYF. As DNA, the CDR3 is TGTGCCAGCAGCTTATCCGGGACAGAGAGCTCCTACGAGCAGTACTTC. The variable domain in full, with the rest retrieved from reference TRBV11-1 and TRBJ2-7, is EAEVAQSPRYKITEKSQAVAFWCDPISGHATLYWYRQILGQGPELLVQFQDESVVDDSQLPKDRFSAERLKGVDSTLKIQPAELGDSAMYLCASSLSGTESSYEQYFGPGTRLTVT.

The V and J genes are TRBV5-1 and TRBJ1-1, with D unclear. The V and J ends lost 2 bases and 7 bases respectively, with 15 bases between them. This CDR3 contains 14 residues. Germline V gives CDR1 SGHRS, CDR2 YFSETQ. The CDR3 DNA reads TGCGCCAGCAGCTTAGGTTCTGGGATAGATGAAGCTTTCTTT. Residues: CASSLGSGIDEAFF.

This clonotype appeared many times. The V and J genes are TRBV12-5 and TRBJ1-2; no clear D. Trimming stripped 3 bases from V and 1 base from J, with 9 bases between. CDR3 length: 14 residues. Germline V CDR1 and CDR2: LGHNT, FRNRAP. The CDR3: CASGFGGVNYGYTF. The DNA for the CDR3 is TGTGCTAGTGGTTTCGGAGGAGTTAACTATGGCTACACCTTC.

The chain combines TRBV2 with TRBJ1-1, with D possibly TRBD1 on 6 matching bases. The V gene's germline CDR1 is SNHLY and CDR2 FYNNEI. V lost 6 bases to trimming and J lost 4 bases, with 12 bases between them. This CDR3 spans 13 amino acids. The CDR3 region has the DNA TGTGCCAGCAGCTTCCAAGGGGGCACTGAAGCTTTCTTT. Protein sequence: CASSFQGGTEAFF.

This clonotype was counted at least ten times. An end of the junction differs from the germline gene, which may be a read error. Here the CDR3 reads CASNYNPFRGTEAFF. CDR3 coding DNA: TGTGCCAGCAATTACAACCCGTTTCGGGGCACTGAAGCTTTCTTT. The J gene is TRBJ1-1, the V gene TRBV6-6; D gene ambiguous. Looked up from germline, CDR1 is MNHNY and CDR2 is SVGAGI (reference sequence). The CDR3 runs 15 residues.